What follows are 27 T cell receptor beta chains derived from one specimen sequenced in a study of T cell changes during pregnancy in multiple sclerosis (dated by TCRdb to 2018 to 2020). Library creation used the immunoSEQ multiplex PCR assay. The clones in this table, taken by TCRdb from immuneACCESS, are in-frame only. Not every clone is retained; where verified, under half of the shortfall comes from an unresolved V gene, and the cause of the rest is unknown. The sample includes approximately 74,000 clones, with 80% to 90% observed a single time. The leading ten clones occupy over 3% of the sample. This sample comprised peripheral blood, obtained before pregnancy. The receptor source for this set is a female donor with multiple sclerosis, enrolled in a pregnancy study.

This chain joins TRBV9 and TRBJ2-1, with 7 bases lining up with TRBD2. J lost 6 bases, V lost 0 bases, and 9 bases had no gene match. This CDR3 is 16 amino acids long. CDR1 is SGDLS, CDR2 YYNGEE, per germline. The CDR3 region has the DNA TGTGCCAGCAGCGTAGGAAGCGGGAAAACGGGCAATGAGCAGTTCTTC. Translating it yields CASSVGSGKTGNEQFF.

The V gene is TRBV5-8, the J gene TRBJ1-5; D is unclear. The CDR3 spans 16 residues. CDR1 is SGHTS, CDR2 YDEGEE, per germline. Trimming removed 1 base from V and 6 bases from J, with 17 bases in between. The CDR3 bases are TGTGCCAGCAGCTTGTTAATCGACTCGTCGGGTCAGCCCCAGCATTTT. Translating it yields CASSLLIDSSGQPQHF.

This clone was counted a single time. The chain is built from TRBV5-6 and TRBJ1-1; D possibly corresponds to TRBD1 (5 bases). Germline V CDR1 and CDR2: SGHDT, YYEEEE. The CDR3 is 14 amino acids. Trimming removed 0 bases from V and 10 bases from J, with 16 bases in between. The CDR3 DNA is TGTGCCAGCAGCTTGGCCTCGGGTCAGGGTGCAGCTTTCTTT. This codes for CASSLASGQGAAFF.

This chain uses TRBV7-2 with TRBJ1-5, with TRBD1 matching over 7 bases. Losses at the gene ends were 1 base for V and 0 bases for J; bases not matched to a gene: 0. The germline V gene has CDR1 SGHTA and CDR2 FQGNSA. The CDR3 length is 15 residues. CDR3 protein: CASSLEGASNQPQHF. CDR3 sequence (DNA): TGTGCCAGCAGCTTAGAGGGGGCTAGCAATCAGCCCCAGCATTTT.

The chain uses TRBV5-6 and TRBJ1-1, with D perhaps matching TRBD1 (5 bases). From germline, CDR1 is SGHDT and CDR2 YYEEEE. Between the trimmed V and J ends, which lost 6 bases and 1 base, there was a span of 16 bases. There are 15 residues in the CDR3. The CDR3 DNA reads TGTGCCAGCACCCCCTGGGGCGGAGCGAACACTGAAGCTTTCTTT. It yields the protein CASTPWGGANTEAFF.

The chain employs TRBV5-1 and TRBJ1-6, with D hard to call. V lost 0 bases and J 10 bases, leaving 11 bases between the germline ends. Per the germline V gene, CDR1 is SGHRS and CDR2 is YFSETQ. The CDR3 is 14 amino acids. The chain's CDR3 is CASSLEADASPLHF. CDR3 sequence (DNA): TGCGCCAGCAGCTTGGAGGCGGATGCCTCACCCCTCCACTTT.

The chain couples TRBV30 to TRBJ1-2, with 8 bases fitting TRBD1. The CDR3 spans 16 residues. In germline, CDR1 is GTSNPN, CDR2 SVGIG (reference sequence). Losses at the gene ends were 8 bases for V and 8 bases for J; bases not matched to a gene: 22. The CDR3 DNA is TGTGCCAGAACACGGGACAGGAAGATGGCGGTTCGCGGCTACACCTTC. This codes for CARTRDRKMAVRGYTF.

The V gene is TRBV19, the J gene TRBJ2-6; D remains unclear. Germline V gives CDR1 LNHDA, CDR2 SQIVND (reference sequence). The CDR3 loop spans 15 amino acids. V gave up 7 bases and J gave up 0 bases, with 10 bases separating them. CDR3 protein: CASTPSPSGANVLTF. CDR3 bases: TGTGCCAGTACCCCCAGTCCCTCTGGGGCCAACGTCCTGACTTTC. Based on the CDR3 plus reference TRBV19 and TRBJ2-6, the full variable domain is DGGITQSPKYLFRKEGQNVTLSCEQNLNHDAMYWYRQDPGQGLRLIYYSQIVNDFQKGDIAEGYSVSREKKESFPLTVTSAQKNPTAFYLCASTPSPSGANVLTFGAGSRLTVL.

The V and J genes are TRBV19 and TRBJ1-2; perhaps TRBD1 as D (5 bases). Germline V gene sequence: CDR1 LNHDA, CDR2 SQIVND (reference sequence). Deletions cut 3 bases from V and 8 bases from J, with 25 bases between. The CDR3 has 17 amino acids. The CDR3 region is CASSIRQISRSLFGYTF. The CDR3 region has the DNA TGTGCCAGTAGTATTAGACAGATTTCAAGATCACTGTTCGGCTACACCTTC.

The CDR3 here is CASSLQGLSYEQYF. The CDR3 DNA reads as TGTGCCAGCAGCTTACAGGGGCTATCCTACGAGCAGTACTTC. The chain has TRBV7-9 and TRBJ2-7, with D possibly being TRBD1 (6 bases). The V and J ends lost 2 bases and 1 base respectively, with 9 bases between them. The CDR3 is made up of 14 amino acids. CDR1 SEHNR and CDR2 FQNEAQ come from the germline V gene (reference sequence).

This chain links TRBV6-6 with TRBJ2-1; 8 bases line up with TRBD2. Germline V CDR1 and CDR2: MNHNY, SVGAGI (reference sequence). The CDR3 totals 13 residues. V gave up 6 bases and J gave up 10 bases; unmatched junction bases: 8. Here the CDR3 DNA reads TGTGCCAGCAGCCCAGCGGGAGCAAGGGAGCAGTTCTTC. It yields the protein CASSPAGAREQFF.

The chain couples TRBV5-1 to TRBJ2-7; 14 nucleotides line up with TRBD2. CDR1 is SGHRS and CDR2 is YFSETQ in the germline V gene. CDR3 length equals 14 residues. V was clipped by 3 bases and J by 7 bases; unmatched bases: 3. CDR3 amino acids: CASSSGLAGVEQYF. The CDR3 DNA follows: TGCGCCAGCAGCTCGGGACTAGCGGGAGTTGAGCAGTACTTC.

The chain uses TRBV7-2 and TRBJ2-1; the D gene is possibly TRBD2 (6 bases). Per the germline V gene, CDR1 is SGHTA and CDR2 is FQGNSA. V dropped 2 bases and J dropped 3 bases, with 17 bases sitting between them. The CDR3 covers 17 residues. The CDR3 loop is CASSLLLAIVNYNEQFF. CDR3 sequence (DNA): TGTGCCAGCAGCTTATTACTAGCTATAGTTAACTACAATGAGCAGTTCTTC.

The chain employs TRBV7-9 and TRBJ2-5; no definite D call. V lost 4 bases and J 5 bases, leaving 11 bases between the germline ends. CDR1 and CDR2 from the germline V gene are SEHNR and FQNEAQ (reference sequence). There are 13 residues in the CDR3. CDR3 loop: CASSSLARETQYF. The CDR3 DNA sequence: TGTGCCAGCAGCTCGCTCGCGCGGGAGACCCAGTACTTC. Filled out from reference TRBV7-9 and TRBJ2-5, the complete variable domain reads DTGVSQNPRHKITKRGQNVTFRCDPISEHNRLYWYRQTLGQGPEFLTYFQNEAQLEKSRLLSDRFSAERPKGSFSTLEIQRTEQGDSAMYLCASSSLARETQYFGPGTRLLVL.

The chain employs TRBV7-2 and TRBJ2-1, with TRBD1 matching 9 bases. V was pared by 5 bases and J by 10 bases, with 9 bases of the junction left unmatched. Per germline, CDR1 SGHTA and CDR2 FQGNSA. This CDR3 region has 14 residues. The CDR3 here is CASSRQGVTREQFF. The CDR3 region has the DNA TGTGCCAGCAGCCGACAGGGGGTCACTCGGGAGCAGTTCTTC.

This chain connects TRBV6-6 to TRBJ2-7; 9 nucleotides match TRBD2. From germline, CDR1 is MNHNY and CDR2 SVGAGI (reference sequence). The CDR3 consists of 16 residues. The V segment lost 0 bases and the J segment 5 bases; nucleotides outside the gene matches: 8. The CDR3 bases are TGTGCCAGCAGTTACTCGGGAAGCGGGAGGTCCCACGAGCAGTACTTC. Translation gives CASSYSGSGRSHEQYF.

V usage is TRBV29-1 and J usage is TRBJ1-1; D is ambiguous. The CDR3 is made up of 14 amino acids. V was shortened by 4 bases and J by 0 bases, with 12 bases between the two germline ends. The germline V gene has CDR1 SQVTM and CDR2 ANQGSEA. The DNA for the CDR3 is TGCAGCGTTGGGGAGATTACTCTGAACACTGAAGCTTTCTTT. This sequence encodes CSVGEITLNTEAFF.

The chain's CDR3 is CSVESGTETDTQYF. CDR3 nucleotides: TGCAGCGTTGAGAGCGGGACCGAGACAGATACGCAGTATTTT. This chain joins TRBV29-1 and TRBJ2-3; TRBD2 matches at 7 bases. CDR1 is SQVTM and CDR2 is ANQGSEA in the germline V gene. The CDR3 is made up of 14 amino acids. The J segment lost 3 bases and the V segment lost 3 bases, leaving 6 bases of the junction unmatched.

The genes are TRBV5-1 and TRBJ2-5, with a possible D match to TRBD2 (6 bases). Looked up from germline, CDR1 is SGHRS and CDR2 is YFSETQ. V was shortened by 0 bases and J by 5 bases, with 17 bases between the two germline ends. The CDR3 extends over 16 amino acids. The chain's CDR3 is CASSLVTTGEGETQYF. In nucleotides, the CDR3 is TGCGCCAGCAGCTTGGTGACAACGGGAGAGGGGGAGACCCAGTACTTC.

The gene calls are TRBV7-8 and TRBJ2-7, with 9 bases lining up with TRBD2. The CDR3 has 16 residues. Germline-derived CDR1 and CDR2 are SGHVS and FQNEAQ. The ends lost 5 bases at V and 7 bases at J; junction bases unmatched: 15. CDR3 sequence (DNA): TGTGCCAGCAGCAAGGGGCCCCCCGGTGCGGGGGGGGAGCAGTACTTC. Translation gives CASSKGPPGAGGEQYF.

The CDR3 nucleotides read TGCGCCAGCAGCCAAGAAATCGGACAGGGATTCGATGAGCAGTTCTTC. Translation gives CASSQEIGQGFDEQFF. The chain couples TRBV4-1 to TRBJ2-1, with 8 bases fitting TRBD1. This CDR3 contains 16 residues. Germline assignment: CDR1 MGHRA and CDR2 YSYEKL. V dropped 0 bases and J dropped 8; count of bases not matched to a gene: 9.

CDR3 sequence: CASRWDSDSYEQYF. The CDR3 DNA sequence: TGCGCCAGCAGGTGGGACAGCGATTCCTACGAGCAGTACTTC. The V and J genes are TRBV5-1 and TRBJ2-7, with TRBD1 identical over 7 bases. The CDR3 sequence is 14 residues long. Germline CDR1 SGHRS, CDR2 YFSETQ. Germline trimming cut 5 bases from V and 1 base from J; bases unmatched to any gene: 6.

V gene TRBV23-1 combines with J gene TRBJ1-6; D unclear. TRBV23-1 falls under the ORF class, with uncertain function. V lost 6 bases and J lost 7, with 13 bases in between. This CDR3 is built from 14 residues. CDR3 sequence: CASSPQRRNSPLHF. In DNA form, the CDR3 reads TGCGCCAGCAGCCCTCAACGGAGAAATTCACCCCTCCACTTT.

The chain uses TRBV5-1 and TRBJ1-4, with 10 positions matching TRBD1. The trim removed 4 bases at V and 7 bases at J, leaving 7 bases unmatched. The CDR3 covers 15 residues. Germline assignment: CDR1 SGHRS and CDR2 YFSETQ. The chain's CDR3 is CASSGGQGLGEKLFF. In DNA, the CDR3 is TGCGCCAGCAGCGGGGGACAGGGGTTGGGTGAAAAACTGTTTTTT.

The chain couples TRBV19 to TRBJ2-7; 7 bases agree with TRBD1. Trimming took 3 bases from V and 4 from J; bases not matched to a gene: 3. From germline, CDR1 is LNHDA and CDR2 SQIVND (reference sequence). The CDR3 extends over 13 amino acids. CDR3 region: CASSMGQWYEQYF. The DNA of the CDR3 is TGTGCCAGTAGTATGGGACAGTGGTACGAGCAGTACTTC.

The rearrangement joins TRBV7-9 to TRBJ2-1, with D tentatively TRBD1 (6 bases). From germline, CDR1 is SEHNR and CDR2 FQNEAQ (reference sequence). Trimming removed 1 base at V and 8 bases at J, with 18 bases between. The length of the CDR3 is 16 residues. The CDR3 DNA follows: TGTGCCAGCAGCTTAGTATGGGACATTGGTATGTATGAGCAGTTCTTC. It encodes CASSLVWDIGMYEQFF.

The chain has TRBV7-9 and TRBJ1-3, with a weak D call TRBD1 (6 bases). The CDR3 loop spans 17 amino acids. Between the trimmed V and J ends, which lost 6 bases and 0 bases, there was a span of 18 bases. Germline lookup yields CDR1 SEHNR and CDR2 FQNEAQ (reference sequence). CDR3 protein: CASRAGVWGFSGNTIYF. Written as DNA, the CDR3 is TGTGCCAGCAGGGCAGGGGTGTGGGGATTCTCTGGAAACACCATATATTTT.